Below, 24 T cell receptor beta chains from the same sample are listed, as sequenced in a study of shared clonotypes between healthy human individuals. Method: immunoSEQ multiplex PCR; TCRdb's copy keeps in-frame clones and lacks some. The top ten clones hold more than 0.1% of a sample with 2 million to 2.5 million clones, approximately 95% of them seen once. The sample consisted of naive CD4+ T cells sorted from blood. Subset noted: CD45RA+ positively selected. The receptors shown here come from a man between 18 and 29 years old in good health.

This clone appeared once. The rearrangement uses TRBV5-1 and TRBJ1-1; no clear D gene. The CDR3 runs to 15 residues. Germline CDR1 is SGHRS and CDR2 is YFSETQ. The V end was cut by 1 base, the J end by 0 bases, with 10 bases between. This CDR3 reads CASSLSAGLNTEAFF. The CDR3 bases are TGCGCCAGCAGCTTGAGTGCGGGGTTGAACACTGAAGCTTTCTTT.

V usage is TRBV18 and J usage is TRBJ1-2; 7 bases agree with TRBD1. The CDR3 length is 15 residues. V was pared by 3 bases and J by 6 bases, with 10 bases of the junction left unmatched. The germline V gene encodes CDR1 KGHSH and CDR2 LQKENI. For the CDR3, the DNA is TGTGCCAGCTCACCCCAGCGACAGGGTGAGAATGGCTACACCTTC. Its protein is CASSPQRQGENGYTF.

This sequence joins TRBV18 and TRBJ1-4; D is perhaps TRBD1 (6 bases). Germline lookup yields CDR1 KGHSH and CDR2 LQKENI. The CDR3 runs to 15 residues. The ends were cut back, 3 bases at V and 5 bases at J, with 13 bases in the middle. CDR3: CASSPDRKGNEKLFF. The DNA of the CDR3 is TGTGCCAGCTCACCGGACAGAAAGGGCAATGAAAAACTGTTTTTT.

The chain couples TRBV7-9 to TRBJ1-2; 9 nucleotides line up with TRBD1. Per the germline V gene, CDR1 is SEHNR and CDR2 is FQNEAQ (reference sequence). This CDR3 contains 16 residues. J lost 7 bases, V lost 5 bases, and 14 bases had no gene match. The CDR3 spells CASSIGWDRVWSGYTF. The CDR3 region has the DNA TGTGCCAGCAGCATAGGGTGGGACAGGGTATGGAGTGGCTACACCTTC.

This rearrangement joins TRBV28 to TRBJ2-7, with D uncertain. Germline assignment: CDR1 MDHEN and CDR2 SYDVKM. Trimming left V 3 bases short and J 2 bases short, with 11 bases between. This CDR3 is built from 14 residues. The CDR3: CASSFSGLTYEQYF. For the CDR3, the DNA is TGTGCCAGCAGTTTCTCGGGTCTAACCTACGAGCAGTACTTC.

The V call is TRBV12-5, the J call TRBJ2-3; no clear D gene. The V end lost 5 bases, the J end lost 10 bases, and 16 bases lay between the germline ends. This CDR3 is built from 13 residues. Germline assignment: CDR1 LGHNT and CDR2 FRNRAP. The CDR3: CASGPEKSPSQYF. Written as DNA, the CDR3 is TGTGCTAGTGGTCCAGAAAAGTCCCCTTCGCAGTATTTT.

This clone has only one observation. The CDR3 sequence: CASSPHHPTGKATNEKLFF. The CDR3, as DNA: TGCGCCAGCAGCCCCCACCATCCGACAGGAAAAGCAACTAATGAAAAACTGTTTTTT. This chain links TRBV5-1 with TRBJ1-4, with D maybe TRBD1 (6 bases). The CDR3 covers 19 residues. Per germline, CDR1 SGHRS and CDR2 YFSETQ. V lost 4 bases and J lost 0, with 22 bases in between. Combining the CDR3 with reference TRBV5-1 and TRBJ1-4 gives the whole variable domain KAGVTQTPRYLIKTRGQQVTLSCSPISGHRSVSWYQQTPGQGLQFLFEYFSETQRNKGNFPGRFSGRQFSNSRSEMNVSTLELGDSALYLCASSPHHPTGKATNEKLFFGSGTQLSVL.

This clone was recorded only once. The chain recombines TRBV28 with TRBJ1-2, with D uncertain. This CDR3 has 18 amino acids. Germline assignment: CDR1 MDHEN and CDR2 SYDVKM. The ends were cut back, 3 bases at V and 3 bases at J, with 23 bases in the middle. DNA for the CDR3: TGTGCCAGCAGTTTGGCGGGGATGGACCGCAGAGGGTACTATGGCTACACCTTC. Translating gives CASSLAGMDRRGYYGYTF.

This rearrangement joins TRBV6-1 to TRBJ1-3; D uncertain. CDR3 length: 16 amino acids. Germline values: CDR1 MNHNS, CDR2 SASEGT. V was clipped by 4 bases and J by 0 bases, with 13 bases between them. The CDR3 DNA reads as TGTGCCAGCAGTGTTGGGATTGGGAGCTCTGGAAACACCATATATTTT. Its translation: CASSVGIGSSGNTIYF.

The chain couples TRBV10-3 to TRBJ2-7, with D hard to call. Germline CDR1 is ENHRY and CDR2 is SYGVKD. This CDR3 comprises 13 residues. V lost 2 bases and J 4 bases, leaving 9 bases between the germline ends. The CDR3 spells CAISEGPWYEQYF. The CDR3 DNA reads as TGTGCCATCAGTGAGGGGCCTTGGTACGAGCAGTACTTC.

The genes are TRBV28 and TRBJ1-5; D remains ambiguous. Germline values: CDR1 MDHEN, CDR2 SYDVKM. The CDR3 covers 13 residues. Trimming pared 8 bases from V and 4 bases from J, leaving 12 bases between. In DNA form, the CDR3 reads TGTGCCAGCCACGATGACCCAAATCAGCCCCAGCATTTT. Protein: CASHDDPNQPQHF. The variable domain in full, completed from reference TRBV28 and TRBJ1-5, reads DVKVTQSSRYLVKRTGEKVFLECVQDMDHENMFWYRQDPGLGLRLIYFSYDVKMKEKGDIPEGYSVSREKKERFSLILESASTNQTSMYLCASHDDPNQPQHFGDGTRLSIL.

The rearrangement uses TRBV7-3 and TRBJ2-3; 9 bases are a match to TRBD1. Germline CDR1 reads SGHTA; CDR2 reads FQGTGA. V lost 4 bases, J lost 3 bases, and 5 bases stayed unmatched. The CDR3 is 15 residues long. The CDR3: CASSSQGARTDTQYF. The CDR3, as DNA: TGTGCCAGCAGCTCACAGGGGGCGAGGACAGATACGCAGTATTTT.

The J gene is TRBJ2-3, the V gene TRBV7-8; D is unresolved. V was shortened by 0 bases and J by 1 base, with 11 bases between the two germline ends. The length of the CDR3 is 16 residues. Germline values: CDR1 SGHVS, CDR2 FQNEAQ. CDR3 DNA sequence: TGTGCCAGCAGCTTAGCGGGCCAAGGTGGCACAGATACGCAGTATTTT. Translating it yields CASSLAGQGGTDTQYF.

The V and J genes are TRBV30 and TRBJ1-1; perhaps TRBD1 as D (6 bases). V lost 5 bases and J 8 bases, leaving 15 bases between the germline ends. This CDR3 comprises 12 residues. Germline values: CDR1 GTSNPN, CDR2 SVGIG (reference sequence). The CDR3 reads CAWVVQGPEAFF. CDR3 DNA sequence: TGTGCCTGGGTGGTACAGGGTCCGGAAGCTTTCTTT.

The chain uses TRBV7-2 and TRBJ2-7, with TRBD2 as a possible D gene (6 bases). Trimming took 5 bases from V and 0 from J, leaving 14 bases between them. The CDR3 is 15 amino acids. Germline values: CDR1 SGHTA, CDR2 FQGNSA. The CDR3 loop is CASSGGLYSSYEQYF. DNA of the CDR3: TGTGCCAGCAGCGGTGGACTATACAGCTCCTACGAGCAGTACTTC.

This clone has a handful of counts. Other DNA sequences of this sample code for an identical CDR3. This chain uses TRBV30 with TRBJ1-5; tentatively, D is TRBD1 (5 bases). Trimming removed 5 bases at V and 0 bases at J, with 8 bases between. The V gene's germline CDR1 is GTSNPN and CDR2 SVGIG (reference sequence). This CDR3 contains 13 residues. CDR3 nucleotides: TGTGCCTGGGCAGGGAATAGCAATCAGCCCCAGCATTTT. Protein sequence: CAWAGNSNQPQHF.

A note on this clone: Other DNA sequences in this sample translate to the same CDR3. The chain combines TRBV6-1 with TRBJ2-7; no reliable D call. The CDR3 consists of 13 residues. Germline V CDR1 and CDR2: MNHNS, SASEGT. The V and J ends lost 1 base and 1 base respectively, with 5 bases between them. CDR3 region: CASSEGTSYEQYF. DNA for the CDR3: TGTGCCAGCAGTGAAGGAACTTCCTACGAGCAGTACTTC.

The CDR3, as DNA: TGTGCCAGCAGCGTAGGGCAGGGAGATACTGGCTACACCTTC. The encoded protein is CASSVGQGDTGYTF. V and J are TRBV9 and TRBJ1-2, with D maybe TRBD1 (5 bases). The CDR3 spans 14 residues. V was clipped by 0 bases and J by 7 bases, with 13 bases between them. Germline loops: CDR1 SGDLS, CDR2 YYNGEE.

This clone was counted a single time. The chain links TRBV11-2 to TRBJ2-7; 10 bases fit TRBD1. The CDR3 length is 15 residues. Trimming removed 3 bases from V and 4 bases from J; junction bases left unmatched: 6. Germline CDR1 and CDR2: SGHAT and FQNNGV. The CDR3 spells CASSFTDRGRYEQYF. CDR3 nucleotide sequence: TGTGCCAGCAGCTTTACCGACAGGGGGCGATACGAGCAGTACTTC.

The gene calls are TRBV28 and TRBJ1-3; 9 bases map to TRBD1. Germline CDR1 and CDR2: MDHEN and SYDVKM. CDR3 size: 16 residues. J lost 2 bases, V lost 0 bases, and 2 bases had no gene match. CDR3 coding DNA: TGTGCCAGCAGTTTATGGGGGACAGGGACTGGAAACACCATATATTTT. Its protein is CASSLWGTGTGNTIYF.

The chain links TRBV7-9 to TRBJ1-5; no clear D gene. The germline V and J ends were trimmed by 5 bases and 6 bases, with 8 bases remaining between them. This CDR3 is built from 12 residues. Germline-derived CDR1 and CDR2 are SEHNR and FQNEAQ (reference sequence). In DNA form, the CDR3 reads TGTGCCAGCAGCCGGGATAGTCAGCCCCAGCATTTT. It specifies CASSRDSQPQHF.

The CDR3 DNA is TGTGCCAGCAGTTTATCAGTGGGGGACAGGATACGGAACACCATATATTTT. This sequence encodes CASSLSVGDRIRNTIYF. The chain has TRBV28 and TRBJ1-3, with 8 bases that match TRBD1. The CDR3 runs to 17 residues. V was clipped by 1 base and J by 7 bases; unmatched bases: 12. Germline CDR1 MDHEN, CDR2 SYDVKM.

This clone was seen once. The gene calls are TRBV23-1 and TRBJ2-7, with a possible D match to TRBD1 (5 bases). TRBV23-1 is an ORF, and what it does is uncertain. V lost 0 bases and J lost 1, with 13 bases in between. This CDR3 region has 16 residues. The CDR3 DNA follows: TGCGCCAGCAGTCAATCGTGGCAGGGCGGTTCCTACGAGCAGTACTTC. It is translated as CASSQSWQGGSYEQYF.

The V call is TRBV6-1, the J call TRBJ2-7; TRBD2 aligns across 8 bases. V shed 4 bases and J 2 bases; nucleotides not matched to a gene: 10. This CDR3 comprises 16 residues. Germline-derived CDR1 and CDR2 are MNHNS and SASEGT. The CDR3 DNA reads as TGTGCCAGCAGTGGCGGGGGGAGGACGAGAACCTACGAGCAGTACTTC. This codes for CASSGGGRTRTYEQYF.